These 29 T cell receptor beta chains originate from one sample sequenced in a study of T cell repertoires in cytomegalovirus infection. TCRdb itself ran the reads through MiXCR, one entry per CDR3 protein. The table has 450,000 to 600,000 distinct CDR3 sequences, 11% seen once. Specimen: PBMCs. The origin of the receptors is a human donor in good health (CMV status not recorded). Some clones in this sample may be carry-over from other donors' samples.

This clonotype has ten or more counts. In nucleotides, the CDR3 is TGTGCCAGCAGCATAAGACTAGCGGGTGACAATGAGCAGTTCTTC. It yields the protein CASSIRLAGDNEQFF. The rearrangement joins TRBV7-2 to TRBJ2-1; 10 nucleotides agree with TRBD2. CDR1 is SGHTA, CDR2 FQGNSA, per germline. J lost 5 bases, V lost 5 bases, and 6 bases had no gene match. This CDR3 has 15 residues.

This clonotype showed up many times. This chain connects TRBV12-3 or TRBV12-4 to TRBJ2-2; D is unresolved. V shed 2 bases and J shed 0 bases, with 4 bases lying between them. CDR3 length: 14 residues. The CDR3 DNA follows: TGTGCCAGCAGTTTATGGTCGAACACCGGGGAGCTGTTTTTT. This gives the protein CASSLWSNTGELFF.

There are many counts of this clonotype. The CDR3 is CSARVQGRGDNQPQHF. As DNA, the CDR3 is TGCAGTGCTAGGGTACAGGGAAGAGGGGATAATCAGCCCCAGCATTTT. The J gene is TRBJ1-5, the V gene TRBV20-1, with D possibly TRBD1 on 6 matching bases. V was cut by 3 bases and J by 4 bases, with 19 bases left in between. The CDR3 runs to 16 residues. The germline V gene has CDR1 DFQATT and CDR2 SNEGSKA (reference sequence).

This clonotype has only a few counts. The rearrangement links TRBV6-2 or TRBV6-3 to TRBJ2-5; no clear D gene. With 4 bases removed from V and 4 bases from J, the gap between germline ends came to 4 bases. In germline, CDR1 is MNHEY, CDR2 SVGEGT. This CDR3 is built from 11 residues. The CDR3 loop is CASSFPETQYF. The CDR3 region has the DNA TGTGCCAGCAGTTTCCCAGAGACCCAGTACTTC.

This clonotype was detected many times. The rearrangement uses TRBV5-4 and TRBJ1-1; the D gene is possibly TRBD1 (5 bases). Deletions cut 3 bases from V and 1 base from J, with 13 bases between. Germline V CDR1 and CDR2: SGHNT, YYREEE (reference sequence). The CDR3 spans 15 residues. The CDR3 DNA reads as TGTGCCAGCAGCTCGGGACCACTTGGGAACACTGAAGCTTTCTTT. This gives the protein CASSSGPLGNTEAFF. Together with reference TRBV5-4 and TRBJ1-1, the CDR3 gives the full variable domain: ETGVTQSPTHLIKTRGQQVTLRCSSQSGHNTVSWYQQALGQGPQFIFQYYREEENGRGNFPPRFSGLQFPNYSSELNVNALELDDSALYLCASSSGPLGNTEAFFGQGTRLTVV.

This chain links TRBV12-3 or TRBV12-4 with TRBJ2-1, with TRBD2 matching 10 bases. The CDR3 loop spans 16 amino acids. J lost 8 bases, V lost 5 bases, and 12 bases had no gene match. CDR3 bases: TGTGCCAGCAGTCCCCCTAGCGGGGGTAGACAGGATGAGCAGTTCTTC. Amino acid sequence: CASSPPSGGRQDEQFF.

This clonotype showed up many times. The CDR3 DNA sequence: TGTGCCATCAGTGAGACCGACCCCGGGACTAGCGGGGGGGTTGAGCAGTTCTTC. This gives the protein CAISETDPGTSGGVEQFF. The chain links TRBV10-3 to TRBJ2-1; 16 bases are a match to TRBD2. This CDR3 has 18 residues. Per germline, CDR1 ENHRY and CDR2 SYGVKD. The ends lost 2 bases at V and 9 bases at J; junction bases unmatched: 10.

This clonotype occurred a few times. The chain is built from TRBV5-1 and TRBJ2-1; 8 nucleotides align to TRBD2. J gave up 7 bases and V 0 bases, and 6 bases lay outside the gene matches. CDR3 length: 15 residues. Germline lookup yields CDR1 SGHRS and CDR2 YFSETQ. The CDR3 DNA reads as TGCGCCAGCAGCTTGGCCGGGACTAGTTCAAATGAGCAGTTCTTC. The encoded protein is CASSLAGTSSNEQFF.

This clonotype was detected many times. The V call is TRBV6-1, the J call TRBJ2-3; D is undetermined. Trimming removed 0 bases at V and 0 bases at J, with 22 bases between. CDR1 is MNHNS, CDR2 SASEGT, per germline. This CDR3 is built from 20 residues. The CDR3 DNA reads TGTGCCAGCAGTGAAGCTCGATCATTCTCGGGTGGTAGGAGCACAGATACGCAGTATTTT. This gives the protein CASSEARSFSGGRSTDTQYF.

This clonotype appeared many times. V and J are TRBV5-1 and TRBJ2-6; D may be TRBD1 or TRBD2 (5 bases each). The CDR3 consists of 17 residues. Germline V gene sequence: CDR1 SGHRS, CDR2 YFSETQ. V shed 0 bases and J shed 1 base, with 11 bases lying between them. The CDR3 DNA follows: TGCGCCAGCAGCTTGGGTGGTGGGGGATCTGGGGCCAACGTCCTGACTTTC. This encodes CASSLGGGGSGANVLTF.

The table lists this clonotype with a few counts. The CDR3 nucleotides are TGTGCCAGCAGCTTAGCAGGCCGGGATGGCTACACCTTC. It codes for CASSLAGRDGYTF. This chain uses TRBV11-2 with TRBJ1-2; D not resolved. V gave up 1 base and J gave up 6 bases, with 9 bases separating them. Germline V CDR1 and CDR2: SGHAT, FQNNGV. This CDR3 comprises 13 residues.

The rearrangement joins TRBV10-3 to TRBJ2-7; D unresolved. Germline CDR1 and CDR2: ENHRY and SYGVKD. V lost 6 bases and J 7 bases, leaving 10 bases between the germline ends. The CDR3 length is 11 residues. The CDR3 bases are TGTGCCATCAGGGCCGTGGAAGAGCAGTACTTC. It translates to CAIRAVEEQYF.

This clonotype came up many times. CDR3: CASSPSRMADTQYF. The CDR3 DNA reads as TGTGCCAGCAGCCCTAGTAGAATGGCAGATACGCAGTATTTT. The rearrangement uses TRBV7-9 and TRBJ2-3; D is ambiguous. Trimming stripped 5 bases from V and 4 bases from J, with 13 bases between. CDR1 SEHNR and CDR2 FQNEAQ come from the germline V gene (reference sequence). The CDR3 runs 14 residues.

This clonotype was picked up many times. The chain recombines TRBV6-2 or TRBV6-3 with TRBJ2-3; 9 bases are shared with TRBD2. Germline V lookup: CDR1 MNHEY, CDR2 SVGEGT. This CDR3 is 18 amino acids long. After removal of 4 bases from V and 2 bases from J, the junction contained 13 bases not matched to a gene. CDR3 in amino acids: CASSFGLAQIPVTDTQYF. The CDR3 coding sequence is TGTGCCAGCAGTTTTGGACTAGCGCAGATCCCAGTCACAGATACGCAGTATTTT.

This clonotype was picked up many times. The chain links TRBV6-5 to TRBJ2-3; D is possibly TRBD1 or TRBD2 (6 bases each). The germline V and J ends were trimmed by 5 bases and 5 bases, with 8 bases remaining between them. This CDR3 has 12 residues. CDR1 is MNHEY, CDR2 SVGAGI, per germline. Here the CDR3 DNA reads TGTGCCAGCAGTCGGGGGCAAGATACGCAGTATTTT. It translates to CASSRGQDTQYF.

The sample holds many counts of this clonotype. V usage is TRBV12-3 or TRBV12-4 and J usage is TRBJ1-2; 7 nucleotides agree with TRBD1. V shed 8 bases and J 8 bases; nucleotides not matched to a gene: 23. This CDR3 has 17 residues. The CDR3 is CASDYPRQGSSGFGYTF. CDR3 bases: TGTGCCAGCGACTACCCCCGACAGGGTTCATCCGGTTTCGGCTACACCTTC.

In its sample, this clonotype was seen many times. The V and J genes are TRBV20-1 and TRBJ1-5, with D possibly TRBD1 on 5 matching bases. The CDR3 consists of 14 residues. The V gene lost 0 bases and the J gene lost 3 bases, with 9 bases spanning the gap. Looked up from germline, CDR1 is DFQATT and CDR2 is SNEGSKA (reference sequence). The CDR3 DNA reads as TGCAGTGCTAGAGACAGGGCGACCAATCAGCCCCAGCATTTT. As protein: CSARDRATNQPQHF.

This clonotype was seen repeatedly, ten times or more. The chain carries TRBV11-2 and TRBJ1-1, with TRBD1 matching 7 bases. V dropped 6 bases and J dropped 5; count of bases not matched to a gene: 9. Looked up from germline, CDR1 is SGHAT and CDR2 is FQNNGV. The CDR3 is made up of 14 amino acids. The DNA for the CDR3 is TGTGCCAGCAGTCCCTTGAGGGGGCGGACTGAAGCTTTCTTT. Translated, it gives CASSPLRGRTEAFF.

The chain recombines TRBV9 with TRBJ2-1; 11 positions agree with TRBD2. V was clipped by 3 bases and J by 3 bases; unmatched bases: 2. The CDR3 extends over 15 amino acids. CDR1 is SGDLS, CDR2 YYNGEE, per germline. The CDR3 loop reads CASSDTSGSYNEQFF. CDR3 DNA: TGTGCCAGCAGCGACACTAGCGGGAGCTACAATGAGCAGTTCTTC.

This clonotype has at least ten counts. The genes are TRBV24-1 and TRBJ2-7; possibly TRBD2 for D (5 bases). The length of the CDR3 is 16 residues. V was trimmed by 6 bases and J by 3 bases, leaving 20 bases between them. Germline CDR1 and CDR2: KGHDR and SFDVKD. The CDR3 DNA follows: TGTGCCACCAGTTTTAGGACTTCCTCTCTGGTCTACGAGCAGTACTTC. It specifies CATSFRTSSLVYEQYF.

Ten or more counts support this clonotype. The V call is TRBV7-3, the J call TRBJ2-1; 10 positions match TRBD2. Germline V gene data show CDR1 as SGHTA and CDR2 as FQGTGA. The V and J ends lost 4 bases and 5 bases, in that order; junction bases with no gene match: 5. This CDR3 is built from 15 residues. CDR3 nucleotide sequence: TGTGCCAGCAGCTCCCGAGCGGGAGGGGACAATGAGCAGTTCTTC. Its protein is CASSSRAGGDNEQFF.

This clonotype appeared many times. The chain combines TRBV7-2 with TRBJ2-5, with a tentative D call TRBD2 (5 bases). The V gene's germline CDR1 is SGHTA and CDR2 FQGNSA. The CDR3 is made up of 15 amino acids. Deletions cut 0 bases from V and 4 bases from J, with 12 bases between. In DNA form, the CDR3 reads TGTGCCAGCAGCTTAGCGGGAGTTGTGGGAGAGACCCAGTACTTC. This codes for CASSLAGVVGETQYF. The complete variable domain, with remaining parts taken from reference TRBV7-2 and TRBJ2-5, reads GAGVSQSPSNKVTEKGKDVELRCDPISGHTALYWYRQSLGQGLEFLIYFQGNSAPDKSGLPSDRFSAERTGGSVSTLTIQRTQQEDSAVYLCASSLAGVVGETQYFGPGTRLLVL.

This clonotype was picked up many times. V is TRBV7-2 and J is TRBJ2-4; 10 bases agree with TRBD2. The CDR3 length is 14 residues. Germline CDR1 and CDR2: SGHTA and FQGNSA. V trimming: 8 bases; J trimming: 6 bases; junction bases outside the gene matches: 7. The CDR3 sequence is CASRPPSGGNIQYF. DNA of the CDR3: TGTGCCAGCCGCCCTCCTAGCGGGGGAAACATTCAGTACTTC.

The chain recombines TRBV27 with TRBJ1-5, with 9 nucleotides matching TRBD1. This CDR3 has 17 residues. CDR1 is MNHEY and CDR2 is SMNVEV in the germline V gene (reference sequence). V dropped 4 bases and J dropped 0; count of bases not matched to a gene: 7. The CDR3 DNA reads as TGTGCCAGCAGTTCCCGGGACAGGGAAGATAGCAATCAGCCCCAGCATTTT. Encoded protein: CASSSRDREDSNQPQHF.

This clonotype was recorded at least ten times. This chain joins TRBV7-9 and TRBJ2-3, with D uncertain. Trimming shortened V by 6 bases and J by 6 bases, and 13 bases separated the two germline ends. This CDR3 contains 13 residues. Germline CDR1 and CDR2: SEHNR and FQNEAQ (reference sequence). As DNA, the CDR3 is TGTGCCAGCAGAAAGCCCCTGGTCGATACGCAGTATTTT. As protein: CASRKPLVDTQYF.

Turning to this clonotype: Possible read error: a much larger clone is one base away. V and J are TRBV10-1 and TRBJ2-7; maybe TRBD1 (5 bases). The CDR3 totals 13 residues. The ends were cut back, 5 bases at V and 8 bases at J, with 16 bases in the middle. CDR1 and CDR2 from the germline V gene are WNHNN and SYGVQD (reference sequence). CDR3 DNA: TGCGCCAGCAGTCGGACATTGGATTCCAAGCAGTACTTC. It encodes CASSRTLDSKQYF.

This clonotype occurred many times. The J gene is TRBJ2-5, the V gene TRBV7-2; TRBD2 agrees at 12 bases. V shed 3 bases, J shed 2 bases, and the junction held 7 bases outside the gene matches. Germline-derived CDR1 and CDR2 are SGHTA and FQGNSA. This CDR3 region has 17 residues. CDR3 sequence reads: CASSLGLAGLLQETQYF. Written as DNA, the CDR3 is TGTGCCAGCAGCTTGGGACTAGCGGGTCTACTTCAAGAGACCCAGTACTTC.

In its sample, this clonotype was seen many times. The chain carries TRBV9 and TRBJ2-3; no clear D. The CDR3 runs 15 residues. Germline V gene data show CDR1 as SGDLS and CDR2 as YYNGEE. Trimming stripped 2 bases from V and 0 bases from J, with 10 bases between. CDR3 loop: CASSVEGRSTDTQYF. CDR3 in DNA: TGTGCCAGCAGCGTCGAAGGGCGAAGCACAGATACGCAGTATTTT.

This clonotype turned up a few times. The genes are TRBV19 and TRBJ1-1, with D possibly TRBD1 on 5 matching bases. Deletions cut 4 bases from V and 7 bases from J, with 13 bases between. Germline V lookup: CDR1 LNHDA, CDR2 SQIVND (reference sequence). The CDR3 covers 13 residues. The CDR3 DNA sequence: TGTGCCAGTAGTACCCTCGAGGGGTTTGAAGCTTTCTTT. Protein: CASSTLEGFEAFF.